This TCR beta chain was obtained from a study of cytotoxic CD8 clonotypes in ibrutinib-treated CLL. The assay was immunoSEQ multiplex PCR, and TCRdb's table has in-frame clones only and misses some. The repertoire consists of fewer than 300,000 clones, with more than 70% occurring once and the leading ten covering about 5.8%. Germline values: CDR1 SGHNT, CDR2 YYREEE (reference sequence). The CDR3 is 16 residues long. J gave up 9 bases and V 2 bases, and 8 bases lay outside the gene matches. This TCR came from a human donor with chronic lymphocytic leukemia. The chain recombines TRBV5-4 with TRBJ2-1; 13 nucleotides line up with TRBD2. The material sequenced was PBMCs, taken at disease progression, from a patient treated with ibrutinib. This chain's CDR3 is CASSFGTSGIVGEQFF. CDR3 nucleotides: TGTGCCAGCAGCTTTGGGACTAGCGGGATCGTAGGTGAGCAGTTCTTC.